This T cell receptor beta chain was retrieved from a study of blood T cell repertoires in COVID-19. Study-wide background: T cells, B-cell-depleted T cells, or PBMCs supplied cDNA or gDNA.

The authors' processing: Reference gene primer amplification gave nucleated cell count estimates. Some clones are missing from TCRdb's copy, which holds only in-frame ones; the method was immunoSEQ multiplex PCR. D and trimming were read from the DNA, whereas the V and J calls and clone size are those reported in that table. Of fewer than 250,000 clones detected, approximately 91% appear once; the ten largest clones hold less than 1.5%. The CDR3 is 16 residues long. J gave up 7 bases and V 5 bases, and 13 bases lay outside the gene matches. Germline CDR1 and CDR2: MDHEN and SYDVKM. The sequenced material came from peripheral blood. This clonotype was sampled from a man younger than 40 with acute or convalescent COVID-19. V is TRBV28 and J is TRBJ2-5, with 10 bases lining up with TRBD2. The CDR3 sequence is CASSPMHSGGAVTQYF. CDR3 coding DNA: TGTGCCAGCAGTCCTATGCACAGCGGGGGGGCCGTGACCCAGTACTTC.